This T cell receptor (beta chain) was captured by sequencing in a study of regulatory and conventional T cells in RAG deficiency. TCRdb's copy holds only in-frame clones and misses some; the assay was immunoSEQ multiplex PCR. The sample has roughly 29,000 clones; roughly 96% are singletons. The germline V gene has CDR1 LGHNA and CDR2 YNFKEQ. The junction had 2 bases not matched to a gene; V was cut back by 4 bases and J by 0 bases. The length of the CDR3 is 15 residues. Conventional CD4+ T cells were sorted from blood as CD25-low CD127-high cells. These same records also appear under a second study, on regulatory T cells. Per that study: The primer mix had 52 TRBV and 13 TRBJ primers.

This chain links TRBV4-2 with TRBJ2-3, with 9 nucleotides matching TRBD2. Material: CD25- CD4+ T cells sorted from blood. The TCR comes from a human donor in good health. The CDR3 spells CASSPSGASTDTQYF. Here the CDR3 DNA reads TGTGCCAGCAGCCCTAGCGGGGCGAGCACAGATACGCAGTATTTT.